This T cell receptor (beta chain) was documented in a study of T cells in Graves' hyperthyroidism and ophthalmopathy. General observations from the study: Clonotypes that were expanded in thyroid above 0.001 mostly appeared in blood too. A model using 13 V-J features told ophthalmopathy apart from stable hyperthyroidism.

Uncontrolled infection, other autoimmune disease, pregnancy or lactation disqualified patients from enrolment. Amplified TCR beta CDR3 regions came from RNA transcripts. RT-PCR in the first round (using the HTBI primer set) targeted the TCR CDR3. One entry per CDR3 protein results from TCRdb running MiXCR on the multiplex PCR reads. The repertoire holds about 260,000 distinct CDR3 sequences, around 15% seen once, with around 26% in the top ten. Germline loops: CDR1 MDHEN, CDR2 SYDVKM. This CDR3 is built from 15 residues. This clonotype was seen repeatedly, ten times or more. Its target is unknown. One end of the junction fails to match germline, which may point to a read error.

This clonotype was sampled from a woman aged 18-35 years with Graves' ophthalmopathy. The sequencing sample was made of blood. The V gene is TRBV28, the J gene TRBJ1-4; 7 bases align to TRBD1. The CDR3 sequence is CASSTGTAPNVKLFF. CDR3 DNA sequence: TGTGCCAGCAGTACTGGGACAGCCCCCAATGTAAAACTGTTTTTT.